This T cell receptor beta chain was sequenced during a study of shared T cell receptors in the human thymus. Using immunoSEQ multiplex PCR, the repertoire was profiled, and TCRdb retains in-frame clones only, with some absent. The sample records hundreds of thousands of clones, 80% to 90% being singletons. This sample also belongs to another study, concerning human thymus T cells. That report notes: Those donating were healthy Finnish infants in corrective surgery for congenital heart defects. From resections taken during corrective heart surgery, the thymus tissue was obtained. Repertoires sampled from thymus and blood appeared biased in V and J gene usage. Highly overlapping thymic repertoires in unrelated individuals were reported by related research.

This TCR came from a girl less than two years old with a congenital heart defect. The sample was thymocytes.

For the CDR3, the DNA is TGCGCCAGCAGCCCCCGTCGGGATCCCCTCTACGAGCAGTACTTC. Amino acids: CASSPRRDPLYEQYF. The chain joins TRBV4-1 to TRBJ2-7, with D possibly TRBD2 on 5 matching bases. The germline gives CDR1 MGHRA, CDR2 YSYEKL. The CDR3 is made up of 15 amino acids. Trimming removed 4 bases at V and 3 bases at J, with 16 bases between.